This TCR beta chain was captured by sequencing in a study of T cell responses to AZD1222 COVID-19 vaccine. The CDR3 sequence is 16 residues long. Trimming pared 2 bases from V and 4 bases from J, leaving 17 bases between. Per the germline V gene, CDR1 is LNHNV and CDR2 is YYDKDF (reference sequence). With respect to this clone: The antigen is not known.

Notes on the study in general: Clonal diversity may have been underestimated in mostly white British donors. Repertoires in all cases were sampled only once the peak T cell response had passed. Spike-wide vaccine-associated CD4 TCRs dominated at 160-218 and 743-854.

Clones were sequenced by immunoSEQ multiplex PCR, and TCRdb holds only the in-frame ones, with some missing. The sample carries approximately 130,000 clones, 80% to 90% recorded once. The specimen comprised peripheral blood, sampled 28 days after the second AZD1222 dose. The clonotype was recovered from an adult who received the AZD1222 COVID-19 vaccine. J is TRBJ1-2 and V is TRBV15, with a weak D call TRBD1 (5 bases). In nucleotides, the CDR3 is TGTGCCACCAGCAGATCTGTTCAATCTGGGGGCTATGGCTACACCTTC. Residues: CATSRSVQSGGYGYTF.